These T cell receptor beta chains were read from a single sample in a study of blood T cell repertoires in COVID-19. Sequenced by immunoSEQ multiplex PCR; TCRdb stores in-frame clones only, minus some. Counted here are about 140,000 clones, roughly 80% occurring once; the ten biggest clones make up roughly 9%. Sequenced sample: peripheral blood. Receptors were obtained from a woman in her forties or fifties with active or convalescent COVID-19. CDR3s include the opening cysteine and the closing phenylalanine or tryptophan. Each record gives: CDR3 DNA, CDR3 protein, clone size, V gene, J gene, D gene. A D gene is named only where the DNA matches it firmly. Size values are once, few and many counts, or a class for expanded clones, and some rows have none.

TGTGCCAGCAGTTTATCGCTAGCAAAGACCCAGTACTTC,CASSLSLAKTQYF,.,TRBV28,TRBJ2-5,.
TGTGCCAGCAGCCAGAGGGACAGGGTGAACACTGAAGCTTTCTTT,CASSQRDRVNTEAFF,.,TRBV14,TRBJ1-1,TRBD1
TGTGCCAGCAGCGGTCTGTTCCATTCGGGGGAGCAGTACTTC,CASSGLFHSGEQYF,.,TRBV7-2,TRBJ2-7,.
TGTGCCAACCGAGTGACTACGGGTGGGCTGTTTTTT,CANRVTTGGLFF,.,TRBV12-3/TRBV12-4,TRBJ2-2,.
TGTGCCAGCAGCGTAGCGTCCTACAATGAGCAGTTCTTC,CASSVASYNEQFF,few,TRBV9,TRBJ2-1,.
TGTGCCAGCAGCATACGGTCAGCAGGAAGAAATCAGCCCCAGCATTTT,CASSIRSAGRNQPQHF,.,TRBV21-1,TRBJ1-5,.
TGCGCCAGCAGCAGGGAGCAGATATACGAGCAGTACTTC,CASSREQIYEQYF,.,TRBV5-1,TRBJ2-7,.
TGTGCCAGCAGGCGCACAGAAAACTATGGCTACACCTTC,CASRRTENYGYTF,once,TRBV6-5,TRBJ1-2,.
TGTGCCATCAGTGCGGGACAGAACTATGGCTACACCTTC,CAISAGQNYGYTF,.,TRBV10-3,TRBJ1-2,TRBD1
TGCAGTGCCCCCATTAACTATGGCTACACCTTC,CSAPINYGYTF,.,TRBV20-1,TRBJ1-2,.
TGTGCCAGCAGCTTAGTAGGGACAACCACTGAAGCTTTCTTT,CASSLVGTTTEAFF,few,TRBV7-2,TRBJ1-1,.
TGTGCCAGCAGCTTAGTGGGGGGGGGCAATCAGCCCCAGCATTTT,CASSLVGGGNQPQHF,.,TRBV7-2,TRBJ1-5,.
TGTGCCACCAGACAGTACAATGAGCAGTTCTTC,CATRQYNEQFF,.,TRBV24-1,TRBJ2-1,.
TGTGCCAGTAGTTCCTGGGACAGCCCCATTAGCACAGATACGCAGTATTTT,CASSSWDSPISTDTQYF,.,TRBV19,TRBJ2-3,TRBD1
TGTGCCAGCAGTTTGCGAGAGACCCAGTACTTC,CASSLRETQYF,.,TRBV12-3/TRBV12-4,TRBJ2-5,.
TGCGCCAGCAGCCAAGATTTCGAGCGTATCCAGTTCTTC,CASSQDFERIQFF,.,TRBV4-3,TRBJ2-1,.
TGTGCCAGCAGCTTCCGACTAGCCGGGGAGACCCAGTACTTC,CASSFRLAGETQYF,.,TRBV5-4,TRBJ2-5,TRBD2
TGTGCCAGCAGCCAAGGGGACAGGGGGGCTCGTGGCTACACCTTC,CASSQGDRGARGYTF,.,TRBV3-1/TRBV3-2,TRBJ1-2,TRBD1
TGTGCCAGCAGTCAAATGGGAGGGGGTGGCTCCTACAATGAGCAGTTCTTC,CASSQMGGGGSYNEQFF,.,TRBV6-6,TRBJ2-1,.
TGTGCCAGCAGCTGGGGGGGGGCGCAGGGGGCTGAGCAGTTCTTC,CASSWGGAQGAEQFF,.,TRBV5-4,TRBJ2-1,.
TGTGCCAGCAGTTTTAACAGGGGTATTCAGTACTTC,CASSFNRGIQYF,.,TRBV12-3/TRBV12-4,TRBJ2-4,TRBD1
TGTGCCAGTAGTTCCCGAGGGACAGGGGGTATGGAGACCCAGTACTTC,CASSSRGTGGMETQYF,.,TRBV19,TRBJ2-5,TRBD1
TGTGCCAGCAGCTCGACCGGATCTCTAGCGGGAGGGGCAGATACGCAGTATTTT,CASSSTGSLAGGADTQYF,.,TRBV7-8,TRBJ2-3,TRBD2
TGTGCCAGCAGGGTGGGACTAGCGGGAGCCAACGAGCAGTACTTC,CASRVGLAGANEQYF,.,TRBV2,TRBJ2-7,TRBD2
TGTGCCAGCAGCTTAGGTCCGGGGAATCGGAACTACGAGCAGTACTTC,CASSLGPGNRNYEQYF,.,TRBV7-2,TRBJ2-7,.
TGTGCCAGCATTAAACCAGGGGAGCCCACTGAAGCTTTCTTT,CASIKPGEPTEAFF,.,TRBV6-5,TRBJ1-1,.
TGTGCCAGCAGTTTAGCTCCGTGGACTGGCGGGAGGGTCGCAGATACGCAGTATTTT,CASSLAPWTGGRVADTQYF,.,TRBV27,TRBJ2-3,TRBD2
TGCGCCAGCAGCCAAGATACGGGACAGGGTCACTCTGGAAACACCATATATTTT,CASSQDTGQGHSGNTIYF,.,TRBV4-3,TRBJ1-3,TRBD1